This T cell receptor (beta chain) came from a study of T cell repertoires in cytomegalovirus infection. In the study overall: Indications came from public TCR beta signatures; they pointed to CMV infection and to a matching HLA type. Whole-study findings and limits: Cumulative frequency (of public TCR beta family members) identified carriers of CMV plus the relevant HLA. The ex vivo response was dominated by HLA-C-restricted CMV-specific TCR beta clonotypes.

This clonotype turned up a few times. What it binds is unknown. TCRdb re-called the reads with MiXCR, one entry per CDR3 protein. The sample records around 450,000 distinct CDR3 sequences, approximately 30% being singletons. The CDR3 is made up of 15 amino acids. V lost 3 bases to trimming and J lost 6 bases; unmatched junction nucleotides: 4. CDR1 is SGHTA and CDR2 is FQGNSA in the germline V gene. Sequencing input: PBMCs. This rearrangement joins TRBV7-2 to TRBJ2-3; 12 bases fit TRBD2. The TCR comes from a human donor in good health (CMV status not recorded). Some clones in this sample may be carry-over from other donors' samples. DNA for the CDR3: TGTGCCAGCAGCTTCCTGACTAGCGGGGGCGATACGCAGTATTTT. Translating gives CASSFLTSGGDTQYF.